These 10 T cell receptor beta chains were all obtained from the same sample, sequenced in a study of lymphopenia after photon versus proton radiotherapy. The repertoire was sequenced with immunoSEQ multiplex PCR; TCRdb's copy has only in-frame clones and lacks some. The sample shows 70,000 or so clones, approximately 91% of them seen only once. Sample: peripheral blood, taken from a patient treated with photon-based radiotherapy. The receptors shown here come from a woman in her 70s with pancreatic cancer.

The V gene is TRBV6-1, the J gene TRBJ2-1; D could derive from TRBD1 or TRBD2 (5 bases each). CDR3 length: 15 amino acids. Germline V lookup: CDR1 MNHNS, CDR2 SASEGT. V was cut by 7 bases and J by 7 bases, with 20 bases left in between. The chain's CDR3 is CASTQRRDLRNEQFF. CDR3 DNA: TGTGCCAGCACCCAGAGAAGGGACCTGAGGAATGAGCAGTTCTTC.

Here the CDR3 DNA reads TGTGCCAGCAGCTCCGGGACAGGGGATCGGGGTGAGCAGTTCTTC. It encodes CASSSGTGDRGEQFF. The rearrangement joins TRBV7-3 to TRBJ2-1, with 10 bases fitting TRBD1. The CDR3 is 15 amino acids. Germline lookup yields CDR1 SGHTA and CDR2 FQGTGA. V was clipped by 4 bases and J by 9 bases; unmatched bases: 9.

This sequence joins TRBV30 and TRBJ2-2, with 16 nucleotides matching TRBD2. This CDR3 has 22 amino acids. V gave up 0 bases and J gave up 6 bases; unmatched junction bases: 19. CDR1 is GTSNPN and CDR2 is SVGIG in the germline V gene (reference sequence). This CDR3 reads CAWSVPLELVVGTSGRAGELFF. The CDR3 DNA sequence: TGTGCCTGGAGTGTGCCTCTGGAGTTGGTCGTAGGGACTAGCGGGAGGGCCGGGGAGCTGTTTTTT.

This clone was observed a handful of times. This chain joins TRBV6-5 and TRBJ1-2, with 11 bases aligning to TRBD1. Germline V gives CDR1 MNHEY, CDR2 SVGAGI. This CDR3 is 14 amino acids long. The junction had 8 bases not matched to a gene; V was cut back by 6 bases and J by 8 bases. This CDR3 reads CASRADRGLRGYTF. The CDR3 nucleotides read TGTGCCAGCAGGGCGGACAGGGGGCTTAGGGGCTACACCTTC.

The V call is TRBV5-4, the J call TRBJ1-5; D is undetermined. The CDR3 has 15 residues. Germline loops: CDR1 SGHNT, CDR2 YYREEE (reference sequence). V lost 2 bases and J lost 0, with 9 bases in between. CDR3 nucleotides: TGTGCCAGCAGCTTAAACCCGACTAGCAATCAGCCCCAGCATTTT. Translating it yields CASSLNPTSNQPQHF. The complete variable domain, with remaining parts taken from reference TRBV5-4 and TRBJ1-5, reads ETGVTQSPTHLIKTRGQQVTLRCSSQSGHNTVSWYQQALGQGPQFIFQYYREEENGRGNFPPRFSGLQFPNYSSELNVNALELDDSALYLCASSLNPTSNQPQHFGDGTRLSIL.

This clone was picked up one time. The chain joins TRBV19 to TRBJ2-6, with D perhaps being TRBD1 or TRBD2 (5 bases each). Per germline, CDR1 LNHDA and CDR2 SQIVND (reference sequence). The CDR3 covers 19 residues. Trimming left V 6 bases short and J 0 bases short, with 21 bases between. The CDR3 region is CASSVSGRSSHSGANVLTF. CDR3 sequence (DNA): TGTGCCAGTAGCGTATCGGGGCGCAGTTCCCACTCTGGGGCCAACGTCCTGACTTTC.

This clone is a singleton in its sample. The genes are TRBV5-6 and TRBJ1-1; D is unresolved. Trimming cost V 4 bases and J 3 bases, with 10 bases left between them. This CDR3 spans 13 amino acids. Germline V gene sequence: CDR1 SGHDT, CDR2 YYEEEE. This CDR3 reads CASSLDTYTEAFF. The CDR3 region has the DNA TGTGCCAGCAGCCTTGACACTTACACTGAAGCTTTCTTT.

This chain joins TRBV6-1 and TRBJ1-5; 7 bases fit TRBD1. The length of the CDR3 is 13 residues. CDR1 and CDR2 (germline): MNHNS, SASEGT. The V and J ends lost 8 bases and 4 bases, in that order; junction bases with no gene match: 5. This CDR3 reads CASRAGGNQPQHF. The CDR3 region has the DNA TGTGCCAGCCGGGCAGGGGGGAATCAGCCCCAGCATTTT.

The chain is built from TRBV4-1 and TRBJ1-4; no reliable D call. This CDR3 is built from 15 residues. CDR1 is MGHRA and CDR2 is YSYEKL in the germline V gene. V lost 1 base to trimming and J lost 6 bases, with 12 bases between them. The CDR3 region has the DNA TGCGCCAGCAGCCAAGCACCGACCCGGGATGAAAAACTGTTTTTT. It yields the protein CASSQAPTRDEKLFF.

There are a few counts of this clone. The chain combines TRBV30 with TRBJ2-7; the D gene could be TRBD1 or TRBD2 (5 bases each). This CDR3 contains 12 residues. Trimming removed 8 bases from V and 0 bases from J, with 11 bases in between. Germline V lookup: CDR1 GTSNPN, CDR2 SVGIG (reference sequence). CDR3 protein: CAARDLSYEQYF. The CDR3 region has the DNA TGTGCCGCCCGGGACCTCTCCTACGAGCAGTACTTC.